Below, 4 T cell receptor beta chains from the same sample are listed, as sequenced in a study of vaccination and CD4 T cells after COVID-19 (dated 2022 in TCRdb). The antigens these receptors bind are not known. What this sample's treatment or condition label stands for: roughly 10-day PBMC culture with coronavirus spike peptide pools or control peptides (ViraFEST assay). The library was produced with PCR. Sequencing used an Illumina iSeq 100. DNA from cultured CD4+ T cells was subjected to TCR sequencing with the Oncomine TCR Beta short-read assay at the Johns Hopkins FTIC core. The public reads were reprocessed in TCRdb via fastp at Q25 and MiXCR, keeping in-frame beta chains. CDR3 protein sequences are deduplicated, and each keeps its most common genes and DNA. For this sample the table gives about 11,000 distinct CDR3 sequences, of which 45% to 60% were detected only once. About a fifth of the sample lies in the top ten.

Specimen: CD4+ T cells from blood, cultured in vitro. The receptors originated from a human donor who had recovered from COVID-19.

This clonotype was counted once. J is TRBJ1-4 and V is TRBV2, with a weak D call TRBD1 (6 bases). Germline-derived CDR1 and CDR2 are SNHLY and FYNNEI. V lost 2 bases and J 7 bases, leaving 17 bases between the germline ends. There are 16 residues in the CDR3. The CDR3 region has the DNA TGTGCCAGCAGTGAATTGGGGGCAAGGTTGAGTGAAAAACTGTTTTTT. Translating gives CASSELGARLSEKLFF.

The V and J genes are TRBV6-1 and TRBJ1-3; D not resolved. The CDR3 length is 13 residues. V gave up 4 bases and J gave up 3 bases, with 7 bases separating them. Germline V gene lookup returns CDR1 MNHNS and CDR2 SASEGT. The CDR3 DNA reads TGTGCCAGCAGTGGAGGATTTGGAAACACCATATATTTT. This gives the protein CASSGGFGNTIYF.

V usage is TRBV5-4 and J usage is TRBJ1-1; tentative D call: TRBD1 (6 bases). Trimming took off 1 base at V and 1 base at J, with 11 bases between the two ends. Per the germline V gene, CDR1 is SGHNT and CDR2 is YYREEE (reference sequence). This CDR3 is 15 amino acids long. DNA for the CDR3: TGTGCCAGCAGCTTGCCCGGACAGAGGAACACTGAAGCTTTCTTT. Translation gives CASSLPGQRNTEAFF.

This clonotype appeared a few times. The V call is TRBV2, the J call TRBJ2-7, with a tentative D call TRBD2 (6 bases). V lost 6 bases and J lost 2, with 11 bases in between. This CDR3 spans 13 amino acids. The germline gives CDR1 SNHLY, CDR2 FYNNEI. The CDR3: CASRLGGTYEQYF. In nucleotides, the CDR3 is TGTGCCAGCAGGCTGGGGGGTACCTACGAGCAGTACTTC.